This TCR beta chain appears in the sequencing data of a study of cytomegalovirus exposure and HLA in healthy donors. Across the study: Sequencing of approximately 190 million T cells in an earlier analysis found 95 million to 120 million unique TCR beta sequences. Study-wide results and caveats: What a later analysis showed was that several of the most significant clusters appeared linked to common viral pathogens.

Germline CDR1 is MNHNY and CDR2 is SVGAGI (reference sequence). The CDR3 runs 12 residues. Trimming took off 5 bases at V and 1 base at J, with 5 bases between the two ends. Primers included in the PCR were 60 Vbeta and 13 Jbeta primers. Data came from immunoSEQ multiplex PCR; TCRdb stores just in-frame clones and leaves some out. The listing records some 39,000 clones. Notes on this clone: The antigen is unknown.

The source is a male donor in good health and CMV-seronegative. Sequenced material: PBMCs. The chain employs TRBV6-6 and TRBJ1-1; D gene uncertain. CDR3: CASSHGNTEAFF. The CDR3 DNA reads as TGTGCCAGCAGTCACGGGAACACTGAAGCTTTCTTT.